The 14 T cell receptor beta chains below come from one sample, sequenced in a study of read filtering for tumor transcriptome and immune sequencing. This library used roughly 400 ng RNA and molecular barcoded adaptors spanning alpha/delta and beta/gamma chains. TCRdb re-called the reads with MiXCR, one entry per CDR3 protein. The sample includes over 55,000 distinct CDR3 sequences, more than 11% of them seen just once. Sequencing input: a population of CD138-negative cells sorted from bone marrow. The receptors were gathered from a donor aged 40 or over with multiple myeloma.

This clonotype was found many times. The V gene is TRBV11-3, the J gene TRBJ1-1; no definite D call. Germline V gives CDR1 SGHNT, CDR2 YENEEA. The CDR3 runs to 13 residues. The ends were cut back, 8 bases at V and 1 base at J, with 11 bases in the middle. CDR3 sequence (DNA): TGTGCCAGCGCCGGAAAAAGGAACACTGAAGCTTTCTTT. Translating gives CASAGKRNTEAFF.

This clonotype turned up a few times. The chain is built from TRBV7-3 and TRBJ1-1, with D possibly TRBD1 on 5 matching bases. Germline values: CDR1 SGHTA, CDR2 FQGTGA. V shed 5 bases and J shed 6 bases, with 19 bases lying between them. The CDR3 has 15 amino acids. The DNA for the CDR3 is TGTGCCAGCAGCAACGGACACGCTTCGGTGGCTGAAGCTTTCTTT. Translation: CASSNGHASVAEAFF.

This clonotype was detected many times. V and J are TRBV2 and TRBJ1-2; perhaps TRBD1 as D (5 bases). The CDR3 has 11 amino acids. Germline CDR1 is SNHLY and CDR2 is FYNNEI. V was pared by 5 bases and J by 7 bases, with 8 bases between. Here the CDR3 reads CASSPGIGYTF. The CDR3 DNA sequence: TGTGCCAGCAGTCCAGGGATTGGCTACACCTTC.

On this clonotype: A read error may explain this, as a much larger clone is one base away. The chain carries TRBV7-9 and TRBJ1-5, with D unclear. This CDR3 is built from 14 residues. From germline, CDR1 is SEHNR and CDR2 FQNEAQ (reference sequence). V lost 0 bases and J 2 bases, leaving 5 bases between the germline ends. The CDR3 DNA reads TGTGCCAGCAGCTTAGCCCAGGGCAATCAGCCCCAGCATTTT. It specifies CASSLAQGNQPQHF.

This clonotype was counted many times. The gene calls are TRBV6-2 or TRBV6-3 and TRBJ1-5; no clear D. Trimming took off 6 bases at V and 2 bases at J, with 8 bases between the two ends. The CDR3 spans 13 residues. Germline values: CDR1 MNHEY, CDR2 SVGEGT. For the CDR3, the DNA is TGTGCCAGCAGCGACCGACGCAATCAGCCCCAGCATTTT. Translation gives CASSDRRNQPQHF.

This clonotype has more than one count but fewer than ten. A much larger clone is a single base away; this may be a read error. The rearrangement links TRBV9 to TRBJ1-1, with D uncertain. The CDR3 extends over 13 amino acids. Germline assignment: CDR1 SGDLS and CDR2 YYNGEE. V gave up 7 bases and J gave up 1 base, with 11 bases separating them. The CDR3 region has the DNA TGTGCCAGCGGCTATCGACAGAACACTGAAGCTTTCTTT. Translating gives CASGYRQNTEAFF.

This clonotype was seen more than once but under ten times. A clone one base away is much larger, so this may be a read error. The chain links TRBV3-1 to TRBJ2-5; D may be TRBD2 (6 bases). There are 15 residues in the CDR3. Germline V gene sequence: CDR1 LGHDT, CDR2 YNNKEL (reference sequence). DNA for the CDR3: TGTGCCAGCAGCGTAGTTGGGACTTCTCAAGAGACCCGGTACTTC. Its translation is CASSVVGTSQETRYF.

The CDR3: CASSAASYEQYF. The CDR3 DNA reads as TGTGCCAGCAGCGCAGCGTCGTACGAGCAGTACTTC. The chain is built from TRBV7-9 and TRBJ2-7, with D uncertain. The V end lost 5 bases, the J end lost 4 bases, and 9 bases lay between the germline ends. CDR1 SEHNR and CDR2 FQNEAQ come from the germline V gene (reference sequence). The CDR3 sequence is 12 residues long.

This clonotype was seen repeatedly, ten times or more. This rearrangement joins TRBV20-1 to TRBJ2-1, with TRBD2 identical over 11 bases. CDR1 is DFQATT, CDR2 SNEGSKA, per germline (reference sequence). This CDR3 is 15 amino acids long. Unmatched junction bases numbered 8, after V lost 3 bases and J lost 7 bases. CDR3 loop: CSASPRRLAGNEQFF. DNA of the CDR3: TGCAGTGCTAGTCCCCGCCGACTAGCGGGAAATGAGCAGTTCTTC.

Many counts were recorded for this clonotype. The rearrangement joins TRBV10-3 to TRBJ1-1; D perhaps matches TRBD1 (5 bases). The V end lost 8 bases, the J end lost 8 bases, and 12 bases lay between the germline ends. The CDR3 consists of 11 residues. The germline CDR1 and CDR2 sequences are ENHRY and SYGVKD. The CDR3 here is CAIGGGLEAFF. The CDR3 region has the DNA TGTGCCATCGGGGGAGGGCTGGAAGCTTTCTTT.

This clonotype has ten or more counts. The chain joins TRBV7-9 to TRBJ2-5; no reliable D call. CDR1 and CDR2 (germline): SEHNR, FQNEAQ (reference sequence). The CDR3 covers 14 residues. Trimming cost V 5 bases and J 4 bases, with 14 bases left between them. CDR3 sequence (DNA): TGTGCCAGCAGCCCCCTCTTGGGCGTAGAGACCCAGTACTTC. It encodes CASSPLLGVETQYF.

Of note for this clonotype: An end of the junction differs from the germline gene, which may be a read error. This chain uses TRBV6-6 with TRBJ1-1; 10 nucleotides line up with TRBD1. This CDR3 is built from 19 residues. The germline gives CDR1 MNHNY, CDR2 SVGAGI (reference sequence). DNA for the CDR3: TGTGCCACCAGTTACTCGCCCGTCCCGGGACAGGGGCTGAACACTGAAGCTTTCTTT. This encodes CATSYSPVPGQGLNTEAFF.

This clonotype has just a few counts. The V gene is TRBV30, the J gene TRBJ2-7, with 8 bases aligning to TRBD2. With V trimmed by 0 bases and J by 1 base, 2 bases remained unmatched. CDR1 GTSNPN and CDR2 SVGIG come from the germline V gene (reference sequence). The CDR3 loop spans 14 amino acids. In DNA form, the CDR3 reads TGTGCCTGGAGTGTATCGGGAGGGTCCTACGAGCAGTACTTC. Translating gives CAWSVSGGSYEQYF.

Comments on this clonotype: Being one base from a much bigger clone, this may be a read error. This sequence joins TRBV10-3 and TRBJ2-1; possibly TRBD2 for D (5 bases). The V gene lost 3 bases and the J gene lost 10 bases, with 16 bases spanning the gap. From germline, CDR1 is ENHRY and CDR2 SYGVKD. This CDR3 comprises 14 residues. In nucleotides, the CDR3 is TGTGCCATCAGTGAAGTCCAAAGACCGGGGGAGCAGTTCTTC. It is translated as CAISEVQRPGEQFF.